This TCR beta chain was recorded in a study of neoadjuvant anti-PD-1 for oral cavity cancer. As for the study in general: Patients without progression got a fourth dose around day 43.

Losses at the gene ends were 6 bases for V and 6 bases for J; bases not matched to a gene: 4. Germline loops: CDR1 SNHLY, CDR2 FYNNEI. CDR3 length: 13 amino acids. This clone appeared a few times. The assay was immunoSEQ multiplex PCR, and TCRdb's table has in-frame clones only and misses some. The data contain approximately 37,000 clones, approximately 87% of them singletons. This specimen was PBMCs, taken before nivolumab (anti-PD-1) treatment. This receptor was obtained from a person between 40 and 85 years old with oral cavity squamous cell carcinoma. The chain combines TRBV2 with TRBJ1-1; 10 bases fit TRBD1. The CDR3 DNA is TGTGCCAGCAGGCGGACAGGGGGAGCTGAAGCTTTCTTT. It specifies CASRRTGGAEAFF.